This TCR beta chain was recorded in a study of cytomegalovirus exposure and HLA in healthy donors. Background on the study: An earlier analysis identified 120 million or so unique TCR beta sequences in 150 million to 200 million T cells. General study results and limits: Analyzed later, most CMV-associated TCR beta chains appeared HLA-restricted.

The CDR3 length is 16 residues. Germline CDR1 is MDHEN and CDR2 is SYDVKM. V lost 6 bases to trimming and J lost 3 bases; unmatched junction nucleotides: 11. This clone was found a few times. Its specificity is unknown. The PCR ran on 60 Vbeta and 13 Jbeta primers. The table came from immunoSEQ multiplex PCR; TCRdb's copy has only in-frame clones and leaves some out. This table holds about 130,000 clones, around 78% found once. The sequence was obtained from a woman in her forties or fifties in good health and CMV-seronegative. Sequenced material: PBMCs. The chain couples TRBV28 to TRBJ2-4; TRBD2 matches at 7 bases. CDR3 loop: CASSSTSAVVKNIQYF. The CDR3 nucleotides are TGTGCCAGCAGCTCAACTAGCGCGGTGGTCAAAAACATTCAGTACTTC. The full variable domain, in which reference TRBV28 and TRBJ2-4 provide the parts outside the CDR3, is DVKVTQSSRYLVKRTGEKVFLECVQDMDHENMFWYRQDPGLGLRLIYFSYDVKMKEKGDIPEGYSVSREKKERFSLILESASTNQTSMYLCASSSTSAVVKNIQYFGAGTRLSVL.